Shown below are 28 T cell receptor beta chains from a single sample sequenced in a study of regulatory T cells in long-lasting Graves disease. Both iRepertoire HTBI primers and Arm-PCR of CDR3 regions were used to build the TCR beta libraries. TCRdb re-called the multiplex PCR reads through MiXCR, storing one row per CDR3 protein. Of a few hundred thousand distinct CDR3 sequences listed, less than 30% were seen once; the top ten hold around 30%. Time point described: persistent/refractory GD, antithyroid drugs over 5 years with positive TRAb. There was RNA extracted from PBMCs, and the TCR library was made from it. This specimen was peripheral blood mononuclear cells (PBMCs), taken when the disease was refractory, from a patient treated with antithyroid drugs. The receptors stem from a woman between 40 and 55 years old with Graves disease.

This clonotype was counted ten times or more. CDR3 sequence (DNA): TGTGCCAGCAGCTTGACCAGATATTATGGCTACACCTTC. Amino acids: CASSLTRYYGYTF. The chain joins TRBV5-5 to TRBJ1-2; D is unclear. The CDR3 covers 13 residues. V gave up 1 base and J gave up 5 bases, with 9 bases separating them. Germline values: CDR1 SGHKS, CDR2 YYEKEE (reference sequence).

In its sample, this clonotype was seen many times. The chain carries TRBV15 and TRBJ2-7; D unresolved. CDR1 is LNHNV, CDR2 YYDKDF, per germline (reference sequence). This CDR3 is 12 amino acids long. V was pared by 0 bases and J by 5 bases, with 5 bases between. CDR3 protein: CATSRELDEQYF. Here the CDR3 DNA reads TGTGCCACCAGCAGAGAGCTGGACGAGCAGTACTTC.

On this clonotype itself: A read error is possible here, since a much larger clone lies one base away. V is TRBV28 and J is TRBJ2-7; 11 bases match TRBD2. J was trimmed by 6 bases and V by 6 bases; bases with no gene match: 22. Germline CDR1 MDHEN, CDR2 SYDVKM. There are 19 residues in the CDR3. The CDR3 protein is CASRLLPGASGRNPPEQYF. The CDR3 DNA is TGTGCCAGCAGATTACTTCCCGGGGCTAGCGGGAGGAATCCCCCCGAGCAGTACTTC.

This clonotype has ten or more counts. J is TRBJ2-7 and V is TRBV11-2; 8 nucleotides align to TRBD1. The trim removed 5 bases at V and 5 bases at J, leaving 11 bases unmatched. CDR1 SGHAT and CDR2 FQNNGV come from the germline V gene. CDR3 length: 15 amino acids. CDR3 residues: CASSTIQGAMDEQYF. CDR3 sequence (DNA): TGTGCCAGCAGCACCATCCAGGGGGCGATGGACGAGCAGTACTTC.

There are many counts of this clonotype. The chain has TRBV28 and TRBJ2-7, with 10 bases aligning to TRBD2. Germline CDR1 and CDR2: MDHEN and SYDVKM. The CDR3 contains 16 residues. Trimming at V came to 3 bases and at J to 3 bases, leaving 8 bases not matched to a gene. This CDR3 is CASSFDPSGSIYEQYF. The CDR3 DNA is TGTGCCAGCAGTTTTGATCCTAGCGGGAGTATCTACGAGCAGTACTTC.

This clonotype has at least ten counts. The chain employs TRBV28 and TRBJ1-5, with 8 bases fitting TRBD1. This CDR3 comprises 14 residues. The germline V gene encodes CDR1 MDHEN and CDR2 SYDVKM. V lost 4 bases to trimming and J lost 7 bases; unmatched junction nucleotides: 6. In nucleotides, the CDR3 is TGTGCCAGCAGTTCCCGGACAGGGACCCAGCCCCAGCATTTT. This encodes CASSSRTGTQPQHF.

This clonotype was found many times. V gene TRBV28 combines with J gene TRBJ1-4; 10 nucleotides line up with TRBD1. The CDR3 sequence is 18 residues long. Trimming removed 3 bases from V and 0 bases from J; junction bases left unmatched: 7. Looked up from germline, CDR1 is MDHEN and CDR2 is SYDVKM. CDR3 bases: TGTGCCAGCAGTTTCTCCGGGACAGGGGTCGCAACTAATGAAAAACTGTTTTTT. Its translation is CASSFSGTGVATNEKLFF.

This clonotype was picked up one time. This chain joins TRBV20-1 and TRBJ2-6, with D maybe TRBD1 (6 bases). This CDR3 comprises 14 residues. Germline CDR1 DFQATT, CDR2 SNEGSKA (reference sequence). Trimming cost V 5 bases and J 4 bases, with 12 bases left between them. CDR3 nucleotide sequence: TGCAGTGCTTCCTTTGGGACAGGGGCCAACGTCCTGACTTTC. Protein: CSASFGTGANVLTF.

Note on this clonotype: An end of the junction does not agree with germline; a read error may underlie this. The chain joins TRBV11-2 to TRBJ2-2; possible D gene TRBD2, 6 bases. Germline V gives CDR1 SGHAT, CDR2 FQNNGV. The CDR3 totals 12 residues. In DNA, the CDR3 is TGTGCTACCGGGGGAAACATCGGGGAGCTGTTTTTT. Translating it yields CATGGNIGELFF.

This chain connects TRBV18 to TRBJ2-7; D gene ambiguous. CDR3 size: 14 residues. Trimming cost V 0 bases and J 5 bases, with 11 bases left between them. Germline V gene lookup returns CDR1 KGHSH and CDR2 LQKENI. The CDR3 sequence: CASSPPSRLNEQYF. In DNA, the CDR3 is TGTGCCAGCTCACCACCGAGTCGGTTGAACGAGCAGTACTTC.

This clonotype was detected only a few times. The chain has TRBV14 and TRBJ1-6; no reliable D call. The length of the CDR3 is 16 residues. CDR1 is SGHDN, CDR2 FVKESK, per germline. V gave up 4 bases and J gave up 3 bases, with 13 bases separating them. The CDR3 sequence: CASSPFPRDYNSPLHF. CDR3 nucleotides: TGTGCCAGCAGCCCGTTTCCGAGGGACTATAATTCACCCCTCCACTTT. Variable domain in full (rest from reference TRBV14 and TRBJ1-6): EAGVTQFPSHSVIEKGQTVTLRCDPISGHDNLYWYRRVMGKEIKFLLHFVKESKQDESGMPNNRFLAERTGGTYSTLKVQPAELEDSGVYFCASSPFPRDYNSPLHFGNGTRLTVT.

This clonotype has at least ten counts. The chain links TRBV28 to TRBJ1-5; perhaps TRBD1 as D (5 bases). Germline CDR1 and CDR2: MDHEN and SYDVKM. Between the trimmed V and J ends, which lost 3 bases and 1 base, there was a span of 22 bases. CDR3 length: 19 amino acids. This CDR3 is CASSFRTPNRRGSNQPQHF. The CDR3 region has the DNA TGTGCCAGCAGTTTCAGGACCCCTAACAGGCGTGGAAGCAATCAGCCCCAGCATTTT.

This clonotype was seen a handful of times. V gene TRBV15 combines with J gene TRBJ2-7, with 8 bases aligning to TRBD1. V gave up 0 bases and J gave up 6 bases; unmatched junction bases: 7. In germline, CDR1 is LNHNV, CDR2 YYDKDF (reference sequence). CDR3 size: 15 residues. The CDR3 loop reads CATSREWTGLREQYF. The CDR3 region has the DNA TGTGCCACCAGCAGAGAATGGACAGGGCTTCGCGAGCAGTACTTC. The variable domain in full, with the rest retrieved from reference TRBV15 and TRBJ2-7, is DAMVIQNPRYQVTQFGKPVTLSCSQTLNHNVMYWYQQKSSQAPKLLFHYYDKDFNNEADTPDNFQSRRPNTSFCFLDIRSPGLGDTAMYLCATSREWTGLREQYFGPGTRLTVT.

This clonotype has at least ten counts. The chain uses TRBV6-1 and TRBJ1-2; no clear D gene. Trimming left V 7 bases short and J 5 bases short, with 20 bases between. The germline V gene has CDR1 MNHNS and CDR2 SASEGT. This CDR3 contains 15 residues. The CDR3 region has the DNA TGTGCCAGCACCCTCCGTGGAGGGAACCTTTATGGCTACACCTTC. Amino acid sequence: CASTLRGGNLYGYTF.

The J gene is TRBJ2-6, the V gene TRBV12-3 or TRBV12-4; D is unclear. Trimming left V 5 bases short and J 1 base short, with 9 bases between. The CDR3 has 15 residues. CDR3 sequence: CASSPAPSGANVLTF. CDR3 sequence (DNA): TGTGCCAGCAGTCCGGCTCCTTCTGGGGCCAACGTCCTGACTTTC.

Many counts were recorded for this clonotype. The chain employs TRBV20-1 and TRBJ1-6; D is uncertain. The CDR3 spans 16 residues. Germline CDR1 DFQATT, CDR2 SNEGSKA (reference sequence). Deletions cut 3 bases from V and 0 bases from J, with 12 bases between. The CDR3 DNA reads TGCAGTGCTAGGGCTGGTTCGAGCTCCTATAATTCACCCCTCCACTTT. Its translation is CSARAGSSSYNSPLHF.

J is TRBJ2-5 and V is TRBV28; D is ambiguous. Trimming shortened V by 6 bases and J by 9 bases, and 14 bases separated the two germline ends. Germline V gene lookup returns CDR1 MDHEN and CDR2 SYDVKM. The CDR3 is 12 residues long. In nucleotides, the CDR3 is TGTGCCAGCAGCCAAACCCTCAATGCCCAGTACTTC. This codes for CASSQTLNAQYF. The variable domain in full, with the rest retrieved from reference TRBV28 and TRBJ2-5, is DVKVTQSSRYLVKRTGEKVFLECVQDMDHENMFWYRQDPGLGLRLIYFSYDVKMKEKGDIPEGYSVSREKKERFSLILESASTNQTSMYLCASSQTLNAQYFGPGTRLLVL.

This clonotype was seen repeatedly, ten times or more. The J gene is TRBJ2-6, the V gene TRBV28, with unresolved D. CDR1 and CDR2 from the germline V gene are MDHEN and SYDVKM. The V gene lost 3 bases and the J gene lost 0 bases, with 3 bases spanning the gap. This CDR3 comprises 14 residues. The CDR3 nucleotides read TGTGCCAGCAGTTTTGGCTCTGGGGCCAACGTCCTGACTTTC. Protein: CASSFGSGANVLTF.

This clonotype showed up just a few times. J is TRBJ2-7 and V is TRBV5-1, with unresolved D. V dropped 4 bases and J dropped 1 base, with 12 bases sitting between them. This CDR3 contains 14 residues. The germline V gene encodes CDR1 SGHRS and CDR2 YFSETQ. The CDR3 sequence is CASSPFTGSYEQYF. In nucleotides, the CDR3 is TGCGCCAGCAGCCCGTTTACTGGTTCCTACGAGCAGTACTTC.

This clonotype appeared many times. The chain is built from TRBV28 and TRBJ1-1, with TRBD1 as a possible D gene (5 bases). Trimming left V 2 bases short and J 5 bases short, with 18 bases between. The CDR3 loop spans 16 amino acids. In germline, CDR1 is MDHEN, CDR2 SYDVKM. The CDR3 DNA sequence: TGTGCCAGCAGTTTAGGGGAATGGGGGGGACGGACTGAAGCTTTCTTT. Residues: CASSLGEWGGRTEAFF.

This chain connects TRBV19 to TRBJ1-1, with TRBD1 identical over 9 bases. The CDR3 sequence is 14 residues long. V dropped 5 bases and J dropped 11; count of bases not matched to a gene: 12. Per the germline V gene, CDR1 is LNHDA and CDR2 is SQIVND (reference sequence). The CDR3 loop is CASSLTGGYEEAFF. Written as DNA, the CDR3 is TGTGCCAGTAGTCTTACAGGGGGCTACGAAGAGGCTTTCTTT.

This clonotype has ten or more counts. The rearrangement links TRBV28 to TRBJ1-5; 7 positions match TRBD1. V lost 2 bases and J lost 1; bases outside the gene matches: 2. The CDR3 length is 15 residues. Germline lookup yields CDR1 MDHEN and CDR2 SYDVKM. CDR3 sequence reads: CASSLVGGSNQPQHF. CDR3 coding DNA: TGTGCCAGCAGTTTAGTAGGGGGCAGCAATCAGCCCCAGCATTTT.

In its sample, this clonotype was seen once. The chain is built from TRBV20-1 and TRBJ1-2; maybe TRBD1 (5 bases). V shed 6 bases and J shed 7 bases, with 18 bases lying between them. Germline V gene sequence: CDR1 DFQATT, CDR2 SNEGSKA (reference sequence). CDR3 length equals 13 residues. The CDR3, as DNA: TGCAGTGCCACCACAAAAGGAAGGGGTGGCTACACCTTC. This encodes CSATTKGRGGYTF.

This clonotype was detected ten times or more. The CDR3 region is CASSLWGSGANVLTF. Written as DNA, the CDR3 is TGTGCCAGCAGTTTATGGGGGTCTGGGGCCAACGTCCTGACTTTC. V and J are TRBV27 and TRBJ2-6; D could derive from TRBD1 or TRBD2 (5 bases each). The ends were cut back, 1 base at V and 1 base at J, with 5 bases in the middle. CDR1 and CDR2 from the germline V gene are MNHEY and SMNVEV (reference sequence). This CDR3 is built from 15 residues. Drawing the rest from reference TRBV27 and TRBJ2-6, the complete variable domain is EAQVTQNPRYLITVTGKKLTVTCSQNMNHEYMSWYRQDPGLGLRQIYYSMNVEVTDKGDVPEGYKVSRKEKRNFPLILESPSPNQTSLYFCASSLWGSGANVLTFGAGSRLTVL.

This clonotype was detected a few times. The chain joins TRBV20-1 to TRBJ2-2; D is perhaps TRBD2 (6 bases). Germline values: CDR1 DFQATT, CDR2 SNEGSKA (reference sequence). V was cut by 7 bases and J by 8 bases, with 11 bases left in between. The CDR3 is 11 amino acids. The CDR3 DNA reads TGCAGTGTTCCGGGAGTAGGGGAGCTGTTTTTT. This codes for CSVPGVGELFF.

The J gene is TRBJ2-5, the V gene TRBV7-9; D unresolved. With 5 bases removed from V and 5 bases from J, the gap between germline ends came to 15 bases. The CDR3 runs 14 residues. The V gene's germline CDR1 is SEHNR and CDR2 FQNEAQ (reference sequence). The CDR3 loop reads CASSRPGPWETQYF. The DNA of the CDR3 is TGTGCCAGCAGCCGCCCTGGGCCTTGGGAGACCCAGTACTTC.

This chain joins TRBV5-1 and TRBJ2-2; TRBD2 matches at 7 bases. Per the germline V gene, CDR1 is SGHRS and CDR2 is YFSETQ. CDR3 length: 15 residues. Trimming removed 4 bases from V and 7 bases from J; junction bases left unmatched: 10. The CDR3 nucleotides are TGCGCCAGCAGCGGTCGGGCTAGCGGATTCGGGGAGCTGTTTTTT. It yields the protein CASSGRASGFGELFF.

CDR3 in amino acids: CASSVSANTEAFF. Written as DNA, the CDR3 is TGTGCCAGCAGCGTATCAGCGAACACTGAAGCTTTCTTT. V is TRBV9 and J is TRBJ1-1; D is uncertain. The germline V gene encodes CDR1 SGDLS and CDR2 YYNGEE. The CDR3 runs to 13 residues. V lost 1 base, J lost 1 base, and 5 bases lay in between.